The 16 T cell receptor beta chains listed next were all sequenced from one sample in a study of technical replicates of blood from several donors. Using immunoSEQ multiplex PCR, the repertoire was profiled, and TCRdb retains in-frame clones only, with some absent. The table lists about 61,000 clones, about 96% of them singletons, with approximately 0.21% in the top ten. Input material: T cells isolated from PBMCs. Receptors originate from a human donor in good health.

V usage is TRBV2 and J usage is TRBJ2-7; 7 bases are shared with TRBD2. This CDR3 has 13 residues. CDR1 and CDR2 from the germline V gene are SNHLY and FYNNEI. V trimming: 8 bases; J trimming: 2 bases; junction bases outside the gene matches: 6. In DNA form, the CDR3 reads TGTGCCAGCGAAGGCGGGAGACCCTACGAGCAGTACTTC. As protein: CASEGGRPYEQYF.

V is TRBV2 and J is TRBJ2-7; 8 bases fit TRBD1. V lost 4 bases and J lost 2; bases outside the gene matches: 4. The CDR3 sequence is 14 residues long. Germline V gene sequence: CDR1 SNHLY, CDR2 FYNNEI. DNA of the CDR3: TGTGCCAGCAGTGGGGGACAGGTACCCTACGAGCAGTACTTC. Translated, it gives CASSGGQVPYEQYF.

The rearrangement joins TRBV6-5 to TRBJ1-1; D possibly corresponds to TRBD1 (6 bases). This CDR3 region has 15 residues. V lost 2 bases to trimming and J lost 0 bases, with 10 bases between them. Germline V gene lookup returns CDR1 MNHEY and CDR2 SVGAGI. CDR3 amino acids: CASSYGQLLNTEAFF. The CDR3 DNA is TGTGCCAGCAGTTACGGACAGTTACTGAACACTGAAGCTTTCTTT.

The chain uses TRBV5-1 and TRBJ1-2; the D gene is possibly TRBD1 (6 bases). CDR3 length equals 14 residues. V lost 4 bases and J lost 2, with 12 bases in between. Germline V gene sequence: CDR1 SGHRS, CDR2 YFSETQ. Written as DNA, the CDR3 is TGCGCCAGCAGCATCTGGGGGCAGAACTATGGCTACACCTTC. Protein: CASSIWGQNYGYTF.

The chain has TRBV28 and TRBJ1-5; weak D call: TRBD1 (6 bases). This CDR3 has 18 amino acids. V was pared by 1 base and J by 4 bases, with 20 bases between. Germline CDR1 MDHEN, CDR2 SYDVKM. CDR3 region: CASSLLQFAGARNQPQHF. CDR3 nucleotide sequence: TGTGCCAGCAGTTTATTACAGTTCGCGGGGGCACGAAATCAGCCCCAGCATTTT.

V gene TRBV15 combines with J gene TRBJ1-2; no firm D call. CDR3 length: 16 amino acids. In germline, CDR1 is LNHNV, CDR2 YYDKDF (reference sequence). The V gene lost 0 bases and the J gene lost 4 bases, with 15 bases spanning the gap. CDR3 nucleotides: TGTGCCACCAGCAGAGATAGCTCGGCCAGACCCTATGGCTACACCTTC. Protein product: CATSRDSSARPYGYTF.

The CDR3 DNA sequence: TGTGCCAGCAGCCAAGCAGAGTGGGACACGACTGAAGCTTTCTTT. It codes for CASSQAEWDTTEAFF. This chain connects TRBV4-2 to TRBJ1-1, with D possibly matching TRBD1 (6 bases). Germline V gene sequence: CDR1 LGHNA, CDR2 YNFKEQ. Trimming shortened V by 1 base and J by 5 bases, and 14 bases separated the two germline ends. There are 15 residues in the CDR3.

The count of this clone is one. The chain has TRBV5-1 and TRBJ2-5, with 9 bases lining up with TRBD2. Germline trimming cut 3 bases from V and 5 bases from J; bases unmatched to any gene: 11. This CDR3 region has 16 residues. Per the germline V gene, CDR1 is SGHRS and CDR2 is YFSETQ. CDR3 DNA: TGCGCCAGCAGCTCGTCCCGCGGGGGGGCCAGGGAGACCCAGTACTTC. It yields the protein CASSSSRGGARETQYF.

The chain couples TRBV4-1 to TRBJ2-2; D is possibly TRBD2 (6 bases). Trimming removed 2 bases at V and 6 bases at J, with 13 bases between. From germline, CDR1 is MGHRA and CDR2 YSYEKL. The CDR3 extends over 15 amino acids. In DNA, the CDR3 is TGCGCCAGCAGCCAAAGGCAGGGAGGCGCCGGGGAGCTGTTTTTT. Protein sequence: CASSQRQGGAGELFF.

The V call is TRBV5-4, the J call TRBJ1-5; D might be TRBD1 (5 bases). The germline V and J ends were trimmed by 3 bases and 2 bases, with 9 bases remaining between them. CDR1 and CDR2 (germline): SGHNT, YYREEE (reference sequence). The length of the CDR3 is 14 residues. The CDR3 loop is CASSSQGGNQPQHF. For the CDR3, the DNA is TGTGCCAGCAGCTCGCAAGGGGGCAATCAGCCCCAGCATTTT. Based on the CDR3 plus reference TRBV5-4 and TRBJ1-5, the full variable domain is ETGVTQSPTHLIKTRGQQVTLRCSSQSGHNTVSWYQQALGQGPQFIFQYYREEENGRGNFPPRFSGLQFPNYSSELNVNALELDDSALYLCASSSQGGNQPQHFGDGTRLSIL.

The V call is TRBV5-4, the J call TRBJ2-2; D remains unclear. Germline loops: CDR1 SGHNT, CDR2 YYREEE (reference sequence). Trimming pared 4 bases from V and 5 bases from J, leaving 9 bases between. The CDR3 runs 13 residues. CDR3 residues: CASSPVLTGELFF. The CDR3 nucleotides are TGTGCCAGCAGCCCCGTTTTGACCGGGGAGCTGTTTTTT.

The chain uses TRBV2 and TRBJ2-7, with D unclear. The V gene's germline CDR1 is SNHLY and CDR2 FYNNEI. This CDR3 spans 10 amino acids. Trimming shortened V by 7 bases and J by 3 bases, and 4 bases separated the two germline ends. CDR3 sequence: CASTGYEQYF. CDR3 DNA sequence: TGTGCCAGCACCGGCTACGAGCAGTACTTC.

The chain combines TRBV27 with TRBJ2-7; 10 nucleotides align to TRBD1. Trimming took 6 bases from V and 9 from J; bases not matched to a gene: 14. The CDR3 covers 15 residues. Germline V gives CDR1 MNHEY, CDR2 SMNVEV (reference sequence). CDR3 protein: CASSPRGQGQLGQYF. In DNA form, the CDR3 reads TGTGCCAGCAGCCCTCGGGGACAGGGGCAGTTGGGGCAGTACTTC.

The chain is built from TRBV30 and TRBJ2-1; no clear D. CDR3 length: 11 amino acids. Trimming cost V 2 bases and J 9 bases, with 8 bases left between them. Germline V CDR1 and CDR2: GTSNPN, SVGIG (reference sequence). The CDR3 reads CAWSPSVEQFF. In DNA, the CDR3 is TGTGCCTGGAGTCCGAGTGTTGAGCAGTTCTTC. Based on the CDR3 plus reference TRBV30 and TRBJ2-1, the full variable domain is SQTIHQWPATLVQPVGSPLSLECTVEGTSNPNLYWYRQAAGRGLQLLFYSVGIGQISSEVPQNLSASRPQDRQFILSSKKLLLSDSGFYLCAWSPSVEQFFGPGTRLTVL.

The chain uses TRBV9 and TRBJ1-1; no firm D call. With 4 bases removed from V and 0 bases from J, the gap between germline ends came to 10 bases. This CDR3 comprises 14 residues. Germline V lookup: CDR1 SGDLS, CDR2 YYNGEE. This chain's CDR3 is CASSRQDLNTEAFF. CDR3 bases: TGTGCCAGCAGCAGACAAGATTTGAACACTGAAGCTTTCTTT. Looking up the rest from reference TRBV9 and TRBJ1-1 gives the full variable domain: DSGVTQTPKHLITATGQRVTLRCSPRSGDLSVYWYQQSLDQGLQFLIQYYNGEERAKGNILERFSAQQFPDLHSELNLSSLELGDSALYFCASSRQDLNTEAFFGQGTRLTVV.

The rearrangement joins TRBV5-6 to TRBJ1-1, with no clear D. Deletions cut 2 bases from V and 2 bases from J, with 16 bases between. Germline CDR1 is SGHDT and CDR2 is YYEEEE. The CDR3 sequence is 16 residues long. CDR3 amino acids: CASSFQLTHLNTEAFF. The CDR3 DNA reads as TGTGCCAGCAGCTTCCAACTGACACATCTTAACACTGAAGCTTTCTTT.